These 30 T cell receptor beta chains came from one sample sequenced in a study of T cells after yellow fever vaccination. TCRdb re-called the 5' RACE reads through MiXCR, storing one row per CDR3 protein. Among around 550,000 distinct CDR3 sequences, over 15% were seen once, and the ten largest hold 13% to 15%. The sample in question was PBMCs, obtained 15 days after the yellow fever booster vaccination. The source of these receptors is a man between 25 and 39 years old who received the YFV17D yellow fever vaccine.

This clonotype has just a few counts. J is TRBJ2-7 and V is TRBV5-6; TRBD2 is a possible D gene (6 bases). Looked up from germline, CDR1 is SGHDT and CDR2 is YYEEEE. The V gene lost 0 bases and the J gene lost 1 base, with 17 bases spanning the gap. There are 17 residues in the CDR3. This chain's CDR3 is CASSLAALRGRSYEQYF. The CDR3 bases are TGTGCCAGCAGCTTGGCCGCATTGCGGGGCAGATCCTACGAGCAGTACTTC.

V and J are TRBV6-2 or TRBV6-3 and TRBJ2-7; 8 positions match TRBD2. V dropped 5 bases and J dropped 2; count of bases not matched to a gene: 11. Germline V CDR1 and CDR2: MNHEY, SVGEGT. The CDR3 sequence is 16 residues long. CDR3 DNA sequence: TGTGCCAGCAGTGCCCCGAGACTAGCGACAACCTACGAGCAGTACTTC. Its translation: CASSAPRLATTYEQYF.

This clonotype has a handful of counts. The chain has TRBV6-1 and TRBJ2-1, with D possibly matching TRBD2 (6 bases). The CDR3 is 13 residues long. The V gene's germline CDR1 is MNHNS and CDR2 SASEGT. V was cut by 5 bases and J by 6 bases, with 11 bases left in between. This CDR3 is CASSRAGLNEQFF. CDR3 coding DNA: TGTGCCAGCAGTCGCGCGGGACTCAATGAGCAGTTCTTC.

The gene calls are TRBV27 and TRBJ2-1; 8 nucleotides match TRBD2. There are 16 residues in the CDR3. Trimming cost V 3 bases and J 3 bases; bases outside gene matches: 7. CDR1 and CDR2 from the germline V gene are MNHEY and SMNVEV (reference sequence). The CDR3 DNA is TGTGCCAGCAGTTTTTCGGGACTAGGAGGCTACAATGAGCAGTTCTTC. Its translation: CASSFSGLGGYNEQFF.

This clonotype was seen a few times. The rearrangement joins TRBV3-1 to TRBJ1-5, with D unclear. Germline CDR1 reads LGHDT; CDR2 reads YNNKEL (reference sequence). The CDR3 loop spans 13 amino acids. V lost 4 bases to trimming and J lost 5 bases, with 9 bases between them. In DNA form, the CDR3 reads TGTGCCAGCAGCCGGCAGAGGGATCAGCCCCAGCATTTT. This translates into CASSRQRDQPQHF.

The V and J genes are TRBV27 and TRBJ2-1; D possibly corresponds to TRBD1 (5 bases). V was clipped by 8 bases and J by 1 base, with 21 bases between them. Germline values: CDR1 MNHEY, CDR2 SMNVEV (reference sequence). The CDR3 has 17 residues. This CDR3 reads CASGAPSLFTSYNEQFF. The DNA of the CDR3 is TGTGCCAGCGGGGCCCCGAGTTTATTCACATCCTACAATGAGCAGTTCTTC.

The chain carries TRBV10-3 and TRBJ2-1, with D perhaps TRBD1 (5 bases). The CDR3 is 15 amino acids. The ends were cut back, 3 bases at V and 6 bases at J, with 15 bases in the middle. The germline V gene has CDR1 ENHRY and CDR2 SYGVKD. DNA for the CDR3: TGTGCCATCAGTGATGGTTCAGGGATTGGCAATGAGCAGTTCTTC. Protein sequence: CAISDGSGIGNEQFF.

This sequence joins TRBV12-3 or TRBV12-4 and TRBJ1-1; D gene uncertain. Trimming stripped 2 bases from V and 1 base from J, with 8 bases between. This CDR3 is built from 14 residues. Here the CDR3 reads CASSLFTGNTEAFF. CDR3 DNA sequence: TGTGCCAGCAGTTTATTCACTGGGAACACTGAAGCTTTCTTT.

This clonotype has a handful of counts. V usage is TRBV6-1 and J usage is TRBJ2-1; perhaps TRBD2 as D (6 bases). The germline V and J ends were trimmed by 10 bases and 6 bases, with 22 bases remaining between them. This CDR3 comprises 15 residues. Germline V gives CDR1 MNHNS, CDR2 SASEGT. CDR3 region: CATCDFPWRGNEQFF. CDR3 in DNA: TGTGCCACCTGCGACTTTCCATGGAGGGGCAATGAGCAGTTCTTC.

This rearrangement joins TRBV6-2 or TRBV6-3 to TRBJ2-6; no firm D call. This CDR3 spans 16 amino acids. V gave up 2 bases and J gave up 0 bases, with 8 bases separating them. Germline-derived CDR1 and CDR2 are MNHEY and SVGEGT. This CDR3 is CASSYRVYSGANVLTF. CDR3 coding DNA: TGTGCCAGCAGTTACCGGGTCTACTCTGGGGCCAACGTCCTGACTTTC.

The sample holds a few counts of this clonotype. The chain combines TRBV24-1 with TRBJ1-2; 9 bases match TRBD1. CDR3 length: 14 amino acids. J lost 8 bases, V lost 9 bases, and 12 bases had no gene match. Germline V gene sequence: CDR1 KGHDR, CDR2 SFDVKD. CDR3 sequence: CATPVKGQGDGYTF. CDR3 sequence (DNA): TGTGCCACCCCCGTGAAGGGACAGGGCGACGGCTACACCTTC.

Only one count was recorded for this clonotype. The chain recombines TRBV7-3 with TRBJ1-2, with TRBD1 as a possible D gene (5 bases). The CDR3 consists of 15 residues. Trimming shortened V by 5 bases and J by 4 bases, and 17 bases separated the two germline ends. CDR1 is SGHTA, CDR2 FQGTGA, per germline. The CDR3 sequence is CASSPTGGEIYGYTF. The CDR3 nucleotides are TGTGCCAGCAGCCCGACCGGGGGGGAGATCTATGGCTACACCTTC.

There are a few counts of this clonotype. The gene calls are TRBV20-1 and TRBJ2-5, with a tentative D call TRBD2 (6 bases). V lost 3 bases to trimming and J lost 3 bases, with 14 bases between them. The CDR3 consists of 14 residues. Germline V gives CDR1 DFQATT, CDR2 SNEGSKA (reference sequence). CDR3 protein: CSASFGGIEETQYF. DNA of the CDR3: TGCAGTGCTAGCTTCGGCGGGATAGAAGAGACCCAGTACTTC.

The J gene is TRBJ1-4, the V gene TRBV7-2, with D perhaps matching TRBD1 (6 bases). Germline loops: CDR1 SGHTA, CDR2 FQGNSA. The length of the CDR3 is 15 residues. Trimming took 5 bases from V and 5 from J, leaving 15 bases between them. CDR3 region: CASSLYSGTNEKLFF. DNA of the CDR3: TGTGCCAGCAGCCTATATTCCGGGACAAATGAAAAACTGTTTTTT.

Only a few counts were recorded for this clonotype. J is TRBJ2-2 and V is TRBV2; 10 bases are a match to TRBD2. V lost 11 bases and J lost 5; bases outside the gene matches: 5. Germline V gives CDR1 SNHLY, CDR2 FYNNEI. This CDR3 has 13 residues. CDR3 protein: CAGSGRVTGELFF. CDR3 nucleotides: TGTGCCGGGAGCGGGAGGGTTACCGGGGAGCTGTTTTTT.

The table lists this clonotype with a few counts. The chain has TRBV2 and TRBJ2-1; TRBD2 is a possible D gene (5 bases). The V gene's germline CDR1 is SNHLY and CDR2 FYNNEI. CDR3 length: 15 residues. Trimming pared 4 bases from V and 1 base from J, leaving 11 bases between. The CDR3 loop is CASSVGRGSYNEQFF. The DNA for the CDR3 is TGTGCCAGCAGTGTGGGAAGAGGGTCCTACAATGAGCAGTTCTTC.

This clonotype has only a few counts. The J gene is TRBJ2-7, the V gene TRBV7-2, with a weak D call TRBD2 (6 bases). V lost 6 bases and J lost 0, with 15 bases in between. This CDR3 region has 15 residues. Per the germline V gene, CDR1 is SGHTA and CDR2 is FQGNSA. The CDR3 loop is CASRQPGLSSYEQYF. Written as DNA, the CDR3 is TGTGCCAGCAGGCAACCGGGACTGAGCTCCTACGAGCAGTACTTC.

This clonotype was seen more than once but under ten times. The chain is built from TRBV19 and TRBJ2-1; either TRBD1 or TRBD2 may fit D (6 bases each). V dropped 1 base and J dropped 9 bases, with 13 bases sitting between them. This CDR3 is 14 amino acids long. From germline, CDR1 is LNHDA and CDR2 SQIVND (reference sequence). This CDR3 reads CASSIVGGRSEQFF. Here the CDR3 DNA reads TGTGCCAGTAGTATAGTTGGGGGGCGGAGTGAGCAGTTCTTC.

The CDR3 DNA reads as TGCAGTGCTAGAGATTGGGGCGGGGCTTCCTACGAGCAGTACTTC. Translating gives CSARDWGGASYEQYF. The chain combines TRBV20-1 with TRBJ2-7; possibly TRBD2 for D (6 bases). CDR3 size: 15 residues. V lost 0 bases to trimming and J lost 1 base, with 13 bases between them. Germline CDR1 is DFQATT and CDR2 is SNEGSKA (reference sequence).

This clonotype was found a few times. The chain uses TRBV6-2 or TRBV6-3 and TRBJ2-3; 7 positions match TRBD2. Germline lookup yields CDR1 MNHEY and CDR2 SVGEGT. This CDR3 is 16 amino acids long. The V segment lost 4 bases and the J segment 4 bases; nucleotides outside the gene matches: 11. CDR3: CASSSWGRGTSDTQYF. The CDR3 coding sequence is TGTGCCAGCAGTTCTTGGGGGAGGGGAACTTCAGATACGCAGTATTTT.

The rearrangement joins TRBV10-3 to TRBJ2-1; 8 bases agree with TRBD2. There are 14 residues in the CDR3. Trimming took 4 bases from V and 7 from J; bases not matched to a gene: 6. The germline V gene has CDR1 ENHRY and CDR2 SYGVKD. The CDR3 DNA follows: TGTGCCATCAGTGCGGGAGGGCCAAGGAATGAGCAGTTCTTC. It codes for CAISAGGPRNEQFF.

In this sample, this clonotype turned up a few times. The V call is TRBV29-1, the J call TRBJ2-5; 12 nucleotides agree with TRBD1. CDR1 and CDR2 (germline): SQVTM, ANQGSEA. After removal of 7 bases from V and 1 base from J, the junction contained 4 bases not matched to a gene. This CDR3 spans 14 amino acids. CDR3 loop: CSGRDRGRQETQYF. The CDR3 DNA reads as TGCAGCGGGAGGGACAGGGGGCGCCAAGAGACCCAGTACTTC. Looking up the rest from reference TRBV29-1 and TRBJ2-5 gives the full variable domain: SAVISQKPSRDICQRGTSLTIQCQVDSQVTMMFWYRQQPGQSLTLIATANQGSEATYESGFVIDKFPISRPNLTFSTLTVSNMSPEDSSIYLCSGRDRGRQETQYFGPGTRLLVL.

This clonotype was recorded a few times. V is TRBV20-1 and J is TRBJ1-2; D unclear. The germline V gene has CDR1 DFQATT and CDR2 SNEGSKA (reference sequence). CDR3 length: 11 residues. The V and J ends lost 6 bases and 0 bases respectively, with 5 bases between them. For the CDR3, the DNA is TGCAGTGCGGAACCTAACTATGGCTACACCTTC. This codes for CSAEPNYGYTF.

The chain uses TRBV6-5 and TRBJ2-7; 9 bases align to TRBD1. The germline V gene has CDR1 MNHEY and CDR2 SVGAGI. Trimming removed 4 bases from V and 3 bases from J; junction bases left unmatched: 4. The CDR3 length is 14 residues. The CDR3 DNA follows: TGTGCCAGCAGTTTGTCGACAGGGGGCTACGAGCAGTACTTC. Protein sequence: CASSLSTGGYEQYF.

This clonotype was counted between two and nine times. This chain joins TRBV20-1 and TRBJ2-3; TRBD2 is a possible D gene (6 bases). This CDR3 has 12 residues. Germline V gene lookup returns CDR1 DFQATT and CDR2 SNEGSKA (reference sequence). Trimming removed 7 bases at V and 1 base at J, with 9 bases between. The CDR3 sequence is CSGLARTDTQYF. The DNA for the CDR3 is TGCAGTGGGCTAGCGCGCACAGATACGCAGTATTTT.

This chain uses TRBV11-3 with TRBJ2-3; no clear D. The length of the CDR3 is 15 residues. Trimming stripped 3 bases from V and 0 bases from J, with 10 bases between. CDR1 is SGHNT, CDR2 YENEEA, per germline. CDR3 sequence (DNA): TGTGCCAGCAGCTTCAGTAGCCTAAGCACAGATACGCAGTATTTT. The encoded protein is CASSFSSLSTDTQYF.

The chain combines TRBV6-1 with TRBJ1-2, with D unclear. The CDR3 length is 14 residues. CDR1 MNHNS and CDR2 SASEGT come from the germline V gene. Trimming cost V 6 bases and J 1 base, with 12 bases left between them. In DNA, the CDR3 is TGTGCCAGCAGACCTACCAACGGTAACTATGGCTACACCTTC. Translated, it gives CASRPTNGNYGYTF.

Ten or more counts support this clonotype. The chain employs TRBV12-3 or TRBV12-4 and TRBJ2-2, with D maybe TRBD1 (6 bases). Trimming pared 7 bases from V and 2 bases from J, leaving 14 bases between. The CDR3 totals 15 residues. DNA for the CDR3: TGTGCCAGCAATCTACGGACAGTTAACACCGGGGAGCTGTTTTTT. This codes for CASNLRTVNTGELFF.

The rearrangement uses TRBV20-1 and TRBJ2-5; 7 bases are shared with TRBD2. Unmatched junction bases numbered 12, after V lost 6 bases and J lost 2 bases. The CDR3 consists of 15 residues. Germline V lookup: CDR1 DFQATT, CDR2 SNEGSKA (reference sequence). CDR3 residues: CSAKLPAGPQETQYF. The CDR3 DNA reads as TGCAGTGCCAAACTTCCAGCGGGACCACAAGAGACCCAGTACTTC.

CDR3 protein: CADGTSGYNEQFF. The CDR3, as DNA: TGTGCCGACGGGACTAGCGGTTACAATGAGCAGTTCTTC. The V gene is TRBV2, the J gene TRBJ2-1; 11 nucleotides align to TRBD2. After removal of 11 bases from V and 4 bases from J, the junction contained 4 bases not matched to a gene. The CDR3 runs to 13 residues. The germline V gene encodes CDR1 SNHLY and CDR2 FYNNEI.